The 7 T cell receptor beta chains listed next were all sequenced from one sample in a study of cytomegalovirus exposure and HLA in healthy donors. Use of 60 Vbeta and 13 Jbeta primers characterized the PCR. Profiling relied on immunoSEQ multiplex PCR, and the TCRdb table lists in-frame clones only, not all of them. The sample lists roughly 180,000 clones; 85% were seen once. The sequenced sample consisted of PBMCs. Receptors originate from a boy under 10 years old in good health and CMV-seronegative.

CDR3: CASSLARDRVYGYTF. CDR3 bases: TGTGCCAGCAGTCTTGCTCGCGACAGGGTCTATGGCTACACCTTC. The chain employs TRBV28 and TRBJ1-2; 7 bases are a match to TRBD1. This CDR3 contains 15 residues. The ends lost 5 bases at V and 4 bases at J; junction bases unmatched: 10. Germline-derived CDR1 and CDR2 are MDHEN and SYDVKM.

The rearrangement uses TRBV5-6 and TRBJ2-7, with D perhaps TRBD2 (7 bases). The V end lost 6 bases, the J end lost 0 bases, and 13 bases lay between the germline ends. The germline V gene encodes CDR1 SGHDT and CDR2 YYEEEE. The CDR3 contains 14 residues. CDR3 coding DNA: TGTGCCAGCATGAGGGGGGGGAGCTCCTACGAGCAGTACGTC. Encoded protein: CASMRGGSSYEQYV.

V gene TRBV21-1 combines with J gene TRBJ2-5; the table's D call TRBD2 went unverified against the DNA. TRBV21-1 is given as a pseudogene. The CDR3 runs to 20 residues. The CDR3 is CASSKGPGTSGGPLRETQYF. CDR3 bases: TGTGCCAGCAGCAAAGGGCCAGGGACTAGCGGGGGGCCCCTCCGGGAGACCCAGTACTTC.

The V and J genes are TRBV11-1 and TRBJ2-1, with D unresolved. The ends were cut back, 1 base at V and 0 bases at J, with 7 bases in the middle. CDR1 and CDR2 from the germline V gene are SGHAT and FQDESV (reference sequence). The CDR3 sequence is 15 residues long. CDR3 loop: CASSLGLSSYNEQFF. CDR3 bases: TGTGCCAGCAGCTTAGGACTGAGCTCCTACAATGAGCAGTTCTTC.

The J gene is TRBJ2-1, the V gene TRBV6-5, with 8 bases fitting TRBD2. The V gene's germline CDR1 is MNHEY and CDR2 SVGAGI. J lost 0 bases, V lost 6 bases, and 1 base had no gene match. There are 14 residues in the CDR3. CDR3 loop: CASRLADSYNEQFF. CDR3 nucleotides: TGTGCCAGCAGACTAGCGGACTCCTACAATGAGCAGTTCTTC.

J is TRBJ2-5 and V is TRBV18; TRBD2 agrees at 7 bases. Germline CDR1 is KGHSH and CDR2 is LQKENI. The V segment lost 1 base and the J segment 5 bases; nucleotides outside the gene matches: 4. The CDR3 sequence is 14 residues long. The CDR3 here is CASSPQGAGETQYF. As DNA, the CDR3 is TGTGCCAGCTCACCACAGGGAGCGGGGGAGACCCAGTACTTC.

This clone was recorded only once. The genes are TRBV6-6 and TRBJ2-3; D may be TRBD2 (5 bases). CDR3 length equals 16 residues. The germline V gene encodes CDR1 MNHNY and CDR2 SVGAGI (reference sequence). Trimming removed 0 bases from V and 2 bases from J, with 12 bases in between. CDR3 in DNA: TGTGCCAGCAGTTACTCGAGCGGAAGAATCACAGATACGCAGTATTTT. This translates into CASSYSSGRITDTQYF.